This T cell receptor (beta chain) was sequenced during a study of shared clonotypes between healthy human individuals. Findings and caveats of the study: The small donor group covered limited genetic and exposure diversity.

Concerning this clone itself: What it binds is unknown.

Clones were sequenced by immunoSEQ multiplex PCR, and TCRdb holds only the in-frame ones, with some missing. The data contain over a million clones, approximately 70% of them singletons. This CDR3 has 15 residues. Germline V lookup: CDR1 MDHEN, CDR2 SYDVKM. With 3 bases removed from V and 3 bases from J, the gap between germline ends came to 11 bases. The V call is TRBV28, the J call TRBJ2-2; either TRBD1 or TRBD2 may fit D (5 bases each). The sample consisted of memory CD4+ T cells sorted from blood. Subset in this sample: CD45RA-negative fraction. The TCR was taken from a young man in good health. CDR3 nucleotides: TGTGCCAGCAGTTTTCTGGGGACCCACACCGGGGAGCTGTTTTTT. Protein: CASSFLGTHTGELFF.